Included here is one T cell receptor (beta chain) sequence, with context. These data belong to a study of patients and donors after allogeneic stem cell transplantation. This CDR3 is built from 14 residues. V lost 1 base and J 8 bases, leaving 14 bases between the germline ends. TCRdb analysed the RT-PCR reads with MiXCR anew, one entry per CDR3 protein. The sample holds over 130,000 distinct CDR3 sequences, about a third seen once. V is TRBV12-3 or TRBV12-4 and J is TRBJ1-2; unclear D gene. The TCR comes from a human donor who was either an allogeneic HSCT recipient or a stem cell or donor lymphocyte infusion donor (not recorded which). It is not recorded whose cells these are; they may come from a transplant donor. Sequencing input: blood, either unsorted or a sorted T cell fraction (not recorded which). The CDR3 nucleotides are TGTGCCAGCAGTTTAGGACGACTGAGCGACGGCTACACCTTC. It yields the protein CASSLGRLSDGYTF.